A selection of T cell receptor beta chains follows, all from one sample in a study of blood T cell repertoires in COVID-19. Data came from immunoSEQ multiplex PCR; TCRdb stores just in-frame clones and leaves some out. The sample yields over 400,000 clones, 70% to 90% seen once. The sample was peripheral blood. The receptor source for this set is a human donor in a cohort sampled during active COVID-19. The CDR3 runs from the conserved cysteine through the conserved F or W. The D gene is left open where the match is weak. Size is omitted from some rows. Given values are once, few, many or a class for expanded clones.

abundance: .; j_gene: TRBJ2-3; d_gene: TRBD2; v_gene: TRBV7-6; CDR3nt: TGTGCCAGCAGCTTAGGCCTAGCGGAGACGGGAACAGATACGCAGTATTTT; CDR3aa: CASSLGLAETGTDTQYF
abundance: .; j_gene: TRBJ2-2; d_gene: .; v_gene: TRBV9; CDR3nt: TGTGCCAGCAGCGGCACAGGGTGGGCCACCGGGGAGCTGTTTTTT; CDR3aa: CASSGTGWATGELFF
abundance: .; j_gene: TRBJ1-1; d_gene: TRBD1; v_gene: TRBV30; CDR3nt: TGTGCCTGGAGTCCAGACAGGGGCACTGAAGCTTTCTTT; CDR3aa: CAWSPDRGTEAFF
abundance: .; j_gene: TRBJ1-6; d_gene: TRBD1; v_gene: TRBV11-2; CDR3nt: TGTGCCAGCAGCCCATCGAACAGGGGGCCATTCCGTTCACCCCTCCACTTT; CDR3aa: CASSPSNRGPFRSPLHF
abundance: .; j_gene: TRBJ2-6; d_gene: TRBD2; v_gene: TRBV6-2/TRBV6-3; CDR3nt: TGTGCCAGCAGTTATCTGGGACTAGCGACCGGGGCCAACGTCCTGACTTTC; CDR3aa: CASSYLGLATGANVLTF
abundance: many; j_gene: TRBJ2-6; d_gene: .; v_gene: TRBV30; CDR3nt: TGTGCCCGAAATGACAGGTTTGGGGCCAACGTCCTGACTTTC; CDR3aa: CARNDRFGANVLTF
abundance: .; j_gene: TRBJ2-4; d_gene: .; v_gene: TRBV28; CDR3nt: TGTGCCAGCAGTCCCGGGGGTGGCATTCAGTACTTC; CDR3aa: CASSPGGGIQYF
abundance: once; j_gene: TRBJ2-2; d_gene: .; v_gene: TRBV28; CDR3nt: TGTGCCAGCTTCGTTCGGGACACCGGGGAGCTGTTTTTT; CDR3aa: CASFVRDTGELFF
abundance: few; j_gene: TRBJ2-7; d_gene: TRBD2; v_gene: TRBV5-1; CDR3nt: TGCGCCAGCAGCCCTGGGACTAGCGGGAGAATCTCCTACGAGCAGTACTTC; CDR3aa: CASSPGTSGRISYEQYF
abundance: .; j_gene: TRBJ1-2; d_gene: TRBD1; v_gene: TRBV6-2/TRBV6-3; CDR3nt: TGTGCCAGCAGTTACGGGGCCCCAAACACAGGGGCGGGAGGCTACACCTTC; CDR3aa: CASSYGAPNTGAGGYTF
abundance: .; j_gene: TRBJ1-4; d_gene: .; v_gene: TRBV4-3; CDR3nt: TGCGCCAGCAGCCAAGAAGGACAGCCTAATGAAAAACTGTTTTTT; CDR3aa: CASSQEGQPNEKLFF
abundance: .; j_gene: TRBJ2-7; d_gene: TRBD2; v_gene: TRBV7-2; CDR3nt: TGTGCCAGCAGCTCCAGGACTAGCGGGAGGGCCTACGAGCAGTACTTC; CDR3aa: CASSSRTSGRAYEQYF
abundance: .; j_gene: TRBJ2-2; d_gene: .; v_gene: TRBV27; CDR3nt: TGTGCCAGCAGCTTGGTAGCGAACACCGGGGAGCTGTTTTTT; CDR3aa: CASSLVANTGELFF
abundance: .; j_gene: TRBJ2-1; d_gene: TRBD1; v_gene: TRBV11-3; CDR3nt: TGTGCCAGCAGCTTAGGCACAGGGGTCTACAATGAGCAGTTCTTC; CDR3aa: CASSLGTGVYNEQFF
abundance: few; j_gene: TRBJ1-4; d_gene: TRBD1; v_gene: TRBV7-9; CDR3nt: TGTGCCAGCAGCCCTGGACAGGCTTCTAATGAAAAACTGTTTTTT; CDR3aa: CASSPGQASNEKLFF
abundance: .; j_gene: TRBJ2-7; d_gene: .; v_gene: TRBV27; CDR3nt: TGTGCCAGCAGCCACGGGATCTCCTACGAGCAGTACTTC; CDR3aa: CASSHGISYEQYF
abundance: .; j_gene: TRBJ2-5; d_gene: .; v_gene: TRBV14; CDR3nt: TGTGCCAGCAGCCCAATGATCTTGCGGGGACGCCAAGAGACCCAGTACTTC; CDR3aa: CASSPMILRGRQETQYF
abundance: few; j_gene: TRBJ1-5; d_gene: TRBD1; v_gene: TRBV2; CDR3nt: TGTGCCAGCAGCTCGGACAGGGGGAGCGGTCAGCCCCAGCATTTT; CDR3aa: CASSSDRGSGQPQHF
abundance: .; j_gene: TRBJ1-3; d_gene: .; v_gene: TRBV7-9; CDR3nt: TGTGCCAGCAGTAAACAACAGGGATTGGACACCATATATTTT; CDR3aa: CASSKQQGLDTIYF
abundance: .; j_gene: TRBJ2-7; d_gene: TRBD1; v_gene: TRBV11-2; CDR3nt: TGTGCCAGTGGGACAGGGGCGTCCTACGAGCAGTACTTC; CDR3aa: CASGTGASYEQYF
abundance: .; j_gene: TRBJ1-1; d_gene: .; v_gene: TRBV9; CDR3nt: TGTGCCAGCAGCGCTGACACTGCGGGTCGAGCTTTCTTT; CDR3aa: CASSADTAGRAFF
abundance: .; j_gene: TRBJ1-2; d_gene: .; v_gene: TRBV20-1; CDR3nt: TGCAGTGCTAGTCCCCGTAGGGGTACCTATGGCTACACCTTC; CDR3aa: CSASPRRGTYGYTF
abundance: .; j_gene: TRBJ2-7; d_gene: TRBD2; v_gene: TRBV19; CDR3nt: TGTGCCAGTAGTACGGGGACTAGCGGATTCTACGAGCAGTACTTC; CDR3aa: CASSTGTSGFYEQYF
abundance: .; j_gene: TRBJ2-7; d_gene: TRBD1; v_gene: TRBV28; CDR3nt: TGTGCCACCGACAGGGGGGGTTCCTACGAGCAGTACTTC; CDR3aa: CATDRGGSYEQYF
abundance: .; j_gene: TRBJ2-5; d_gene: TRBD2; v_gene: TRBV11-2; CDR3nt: TGTGCCAGCAGCTCCCTCCTGTCAGCGGGAGTTCTAGAGACCCAGTACTTC; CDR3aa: CASSSLLSAGVLETQYF
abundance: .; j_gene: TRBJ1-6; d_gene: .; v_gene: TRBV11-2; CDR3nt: TGTGCCAGCAGCCACGCCGGGGGGGCCTATAATTCACCCCTCCACTTT; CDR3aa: CASSHAGGAYNSPLHF